This note documents a single T cell receptor beta chain sequence. The junction had 8 bases not matched to a gene; V was cut back by 0 bases and J by 3 bases. The CDR3 runs to 17 residues. Germline assignment: CDR1 SGDLS and CDR2 YYNGEE. The authors' processing: Cell counts per sample came from amplifying reference gene primers. TCRdb's table, derived via immunoSEQ multiplex PCR, lists solely in-frame clones and lacks some. Clone size and the V and J calls come from that table; the DNA yielded D and trimming. There are tens of thousands of clones in the sample; approximately 90% occur only once, and 1.3% lies in the top ten. The sample belongs to a study of blood T cell repertoires in COVID-19. For the study at large: Samples came from the United States, Italy and Spain, spanning acute and convalescent COVID-19. T cells, B-cell-depleted T cells, or PBMCs supplied cDNA or gDNA.

The sample comprised peripheral blood. V usage is TRBV9 and J usage is TRBJ2-1; 8 bases are a match to TRBD1. The receptor was isolated from a woman aged 80 or over with acute or convalescent COVID-19. The CDR3 DNA is TGTGCCAGCAGCGTAGATGTAGACAGGGGCTACTACAATGAGCAGTTCTTC. Translation gives CASSVDVDRGYYNEQFF.